This T cell receptor (beta chain) was sequenced for a study of control samples from healthy donors and cancer patients. Here immunoSEQ multiplex PCR was the method, and the copy in TCRdb shows in-frame clones only, minus some. The table has 75,000 to 90,000 clones, around 91% seen once; the top ten hold more than 5.5%. The sequencing sample was made of blood. The TCR originated in a man aged 50 to 59 in good health.

CDR3 in amino acids: CASSALIQGNRQPQHF. The CDR3, as DNA: TGTGCCAGCAGTGCTCTGATACAGGGGAATCGTCAGCCCCAGCATTTT. The rearrangement links TRBV6-1 to TRBJ1-5, with 7 bases matching TRBD1. The V gene's germline CDR1 is MNHNS and CDR2 SASEGT. This CDR3 is built from 16 residues. V lost 4 bases and J lost 6; bases outside the gene matches: 12.